Reported below is one T cell receptor (beta chain). Its target is not known. With 4 bases removed from V and 0 bases from J, the gap between germline ends came to 4 bases. The CDR3 runs to 13 residues. Germline CDR1 is MNHNS and CDR2 is SASEGT. PCR amplification relied on 60 Vbeta primers (plus 13 Jbeta primers). The protocol was immunoSEQ multiplex PCR, while the TCRdb copy is restricted to in-frame clones and leaves out a portion. Seen here are fewer than 130,000 clones, just under 75% observed once, and the top ten hold roughly 2.7%. The data were obtained in a study of cytomegalovirus exposure and HLA in healthy donors. Study in general: When 398 donors were genotyped, roughly 82% of them were found to fall in the Caucasian-associated ancestry cluster. Study-wide results and caveats: Later analysis indicated greater clonal expansion among HLA-associated TCR beta chains than among equally common other chains. The study reported that TCR beta sequences accurately predicted HLA-A and HLA-B alleles in most subjects. Near-uniform donor sequencing depth was presumed by presence/absence analyses.

This chain uses TRBV6-1 with TRBJ1-3; D uncertain. The sample taken for sequencing was PBMCs. The clonotype comes from a man aged 50 to 59 in good health and CMV-seropositive. For the CDR3, the DNA is TGTGCCAGCAGTGCTAGCTCTGGAAACACCATATATTTT. Amino acids: CASSASSGNTIYF.